The next 12 T cell receptor beta chains were all read from a single sample in a study of blood T cell repertoires in COVID-19 (dated by TCRdb to 2019 to 2021). Libraries came from the immunoSEQ multiplex PCR assay. The table was pulled from immuneACCESS by TCRdb, which kept in-frame rearrangements only. Such tables lose some clones; where checked, under half of the loss comes from unresolved V genes, and the rest has no known cause. This sample holds 200,000 to 250,000 clones; roughly 84% were observed only once. Roughly a tenth of the sample lies in the top ten. Sequencing was performed on peripheral blood. These receptors all come from a man aged 45-65 years with active or convalescent COVID-19.

A single count supports this clone. This chain joins TRBV19 and TRBJ1-5, with a tentative D call TRBD1 (6 bases). The germline CDR1 and CDR2 sequences are LNHDA and SQIVND (reference sequence). The CDR3 has 12 residues. V lost 6 bases, J lost 5 bases, and 8 bases lay in between. In DNA, the CDR3 is TGTGCCAGTAGCCCAGGGGATCAGCCCCAGCATTTT. Amino acids: CASSPGDQPQHF.

This sequence joins TRBV29-1 and TRBJ1-5; D perhaps matches TRBD1 (5 bases). Germline lookup yields CDR1 SQVTM and CDR2 ANQGSEA. Deletions cut 5 bases from V and 3 bases from J, with 11 bases between. The CDR3 runs 13 residues. CDR3 amino acids: CSVLQGNNQPQHF. DNA of the CDR3: TGCAGCGTTTTGCAGGGTAACAATCAGCCCCAGCATTTT.

In this sample, this clone turned up a few times. This sequence joins TRBV4-3 and TRBJ1-2, with D hard to call. Germline CDR1 is LGHNA and CDR2 is YSLEER. Trimming left V 1 base short and J 5 bases short, with 14 bases between. The CDR3 sequence is 15 residues long. The CDR3 DNA sequence: TGCGCCAGCAGCCAAGTCGGTAGCGTCTATTATGGCTACACCTTC. The encoded protein is CASSQVGSVYYGYTF.

In this sample, this clone turned up a few times. V is TRBV5-6 and J is TRBJ2-1; 9 positions agree with TRBD2. The CDR3 is 15 residues long. Per germline, CDR1 SGHDT and CDR2 YYEEEE. V was clipped by 4 bases and J by 2 bases; unmatched bases: 4. In DNA, the CDR3 is TGTGCCAGCAGCCGACTAGCGGACACCTACAATGAGCAGTTCTTC. Translation gives CASSRLADTYNEQFF.

The chain links TRBV7-9 to TRBJ2-2; D uncertain. The length of the CDR3 is 17 residues. Germline loops: CDR1 SEHNR, CDR2 FQNEAQ (reference sequence). The V gene lost 2 bases and the J gene lost 1 base, with 14 bases spanning the gap. This chain's CDR3 is CASSLLLNQVNTGELFF. CDR3 DNA: TGTGCCAGCAGCTTACTCTTAAATCAGGTGAACACCGGGGAGCTGTTTTTT.

The chain carries TRBV5-8 and TRBJ2-7, with 9 nucleotides matching TRBD2. The V and J ends lost 0 bases and 0 bases, in that order; junction bases with no gene match: 4. Germline V gene sequence: CDR1 SGHTS, CDR2 YDEGEE. This CDR3 is built from 16 residues. CDR3 region: CASSLALAGSSYEQYF. The CDR3 DNA reads as TGTGCCAGCAGCTTGGCCCTAGCGGGAAGCTCCTACGAGCAGTACTTC.

The rearrangement uses TRBV7-8 and TRBJ1-4; 7 nucleotides agree with TRBD1. Germline CDR1 is SGHVS and CDR2 is FQNEAQ. This CDR3 is 16 amino acids long. V dropped 3 bases and J dropped 5; count of bases not matched to a gene: 9. CDR3 sequence: CASSFRDKQGNEKLFF. The CDR3 nucleotides are TGTGCCAGCAGCTTCCGTGACAAACAGGGGAATGAAAAACTGTTTTTT.

This clone occurred once. The genes are TRBV6-5 and TRBJ2-2, with a weak D call TRBD1 (5 bases). Germline CDR1 is MNHEY and CDR2 is SVGAGI. V lost 6 bases and J lost 9, with 14 bases in between. CDR3 length: 13 amino acids. In nucleotides, the CDR3 is TGTGCCAGCAGATTACTCAGGGTCCGGGAGCTGTTTTTT. It yields the protein CASRLLRVRELFF.

This clone was recorded once. The rearrangement uses TRBV11-2 and TRBJ2-3, with 9 bases lining up with TRBD2. V lost 5 bases and J lost 2; bases outside the gene matches: 14. This CDR3 contains 18 residues. From germline, CDR1 is SGHAT and CDR2 FQNNGV. CDR3 in amino acids: CASSLNPLKREATDTQYF. CDR3 in DNA: TGTGCCAGCAGCCTAAATCCTTTGAAGCGGGAGGCCACAGATACGCAGTATTTT.

The chain uses TRBV7-6 and TRBJ1-3, with D uncertain. In germline, CDR1 is SGHVS, CDR2 FNYEAQ. The V gene lost 5 bases and the J gene lost 0 bases, with 8 bases spanning the gap. This CDR3 is 14 amino acids long. The CDR3 DNA sequence: TGTGCCAGCAGCCGGGGTCTCTCTGGAAACACCATATATTTT. It specifies CASSRGLSGNTIYF.

The chain employs TRBV24-1 and TRBJ1-5; D is perhaps TRBD1 (5 bases). The V and J ends lost 8 bases and 2 bases respectively, with 6 bases between them. The germline V gene encodes CDR1 KGHDR and CDR2 SFDVKD. This CDR3 is 12 amino acids long. In DNA form, the CDR3 reads TGTGCCACCAAACAGGGCAATCAGCCCCAGCATTTT. It encodes CATKQGNQPQHF.

The chain recombines TRBV7-6 with TRBJ2-7; the match to TRBD2 covers 11 bases. V lost 1 base, J lost 4 bases, and 3 bases stayed unmatched. This CDR3 is 15 amino acids long. Per germline, CDR1 SGHVS and CDR2 FNYEAQ. CDR3 amino acids: CASSLVAGGSYEQYF. The CDR3 region has the DNA TGTGCCAGCAGCTTAGTAGCGGGGGGGTCATACGAGCAGTACTTC.